These 14 T cell receptor beta chains originate from one sample sequenced in a study (dated by TCRdb to the mid-2010s). CD4+CD25+CD127-/low cells were isolated as Tregs. Library creation used 5' RACE. Sequencing was carried out with an Illumina MiSeq. TCRdb reanalyzed the raw reads on its own, using fastp at Q25 for trimming and MiXCR for clone calling, and kept in-frame beta chains. Every entry covers one CDR3 protein and lists the most common genes and DNA from its rows. The sample profile shows about 55,000 distinct CDR3 sequences; about a fifth of them were found once. The ten largest clones take up about 2.9% of the sample. Sequencing was performed on tumor-infiltrating Tregs sorted from the breast tumor. Receptor source: a female donor with breast cancer.

The genes are TRBV19 and TRBJ1-2, with 8 bases aligning to TRBD1. CDR1 is LNHDA and CDR2 is SQIVND in the germline V gene (reference sequence). V was pared by 10 bases and J by 7 bases, with 11 bases of the junction left unmatched. This CDR3 contains 13 residues. For the CDR3, the DNA is TGTGCCACCACGCCGGCAGGGGGCTCTGGCTACACCTTC. The encoded protein is CATTPAGGSGYTF.

This clonotype was counted only a few times. The chain joins TRBV20-1 to TRBJ2-5; TRBD2 aligns across 10 bases. The CDR3 has 16 residues. Germline V CDR1 and CDR2: DFQATT, SNEGSKA (reference sequence). Germline trimming cut 5 bases from V and 0 bases from J; bases unmatched to any gene: 9. The CDR3 DNA reads as TGCAGTGCTTTCCAACGGACTAGCGGAAACCAAGAGACCCAGTACTTC. Translating gives CSAFQRTSGNQETQYF.

The J gene is TRBJ2-1, the V gene TRBV27; unclear D gene. Germline CDR1 is MNHEY and CDR2 is SMNVEV (reference sequence). Trimming stripped 6 bases from V and 4 bases from J, with 19 bases between. The CDR3 is made up of 16 amino acids. Here the CDR3 reads CASRPGRVRRYNEQFF. The CDR3 region has the DNA TGTGCCAGCAGGCCGGGTCGGGTGAGAAGATACAATGAGCAGTTCTTC.

CDR3: CASKNRREKETQYF. For the CDR3, the DNA is TGTGCGAGTAAGAACCGACGGGAGAAGGAGACCCAGTACTTC. V usage is TRBV28 and J usage is TRBJ2-5, with D perhaps TRBD2 (6 bases). The V gene's germline CDR1 is MDHEN and CDR2 SYDVKM. CDR3 length: 14 residues.

There are a few counts of this clonotype. The rearrangement links TRBV7-2 to TRBJ2-5; TRBD2 agrees at 14 bases. This CDR3 has 19 residues. Trimming at V came to 4 bases and at J to 4 bases, leaving 14 bases not matched to a gene. Germline assignment: CDR1 SGHTA and CDR2 FQGNSA. The CDR3 bases are TGTGCCAGCAGCTCGGGACTAGCGGGAGTGTCATTTCGGGGAGAGACCCAGTACTTC. It yields the protein CASSSGLAGVSFRGETQYF.

The V call is TRBV7-2, the J call TRBJ2-5; D may be TRBD2 (5 bases). The V end lost 6 bases, the J end lost 7 bases, and 12 bases lay between the germline ends. The CDR3 loop spans 12 amino acids. Germline V gene sequence: CDR1 SGHTA, CDR2 FQGNSA. CDR3 amino acids: CASSTSGGTQYF. CDR3 sequence (DNA): TGTGCCAGCAGTACCTCCGGAGGGACCCAGTACTTC.

The chain employs TRBV25-1 and TRBJ2-7; TRBD1 matches 7 bases. From germline, CDR1 is MGHDK and CDR2 SYGVNS. J lost 7 bases, V lost 6 bases, and 9 bases had no gene match. This CDR3 is built from 13 residues. The CDR3 nucleotides read TGTGCCAGCAGACAGGGGACGAGGGGGGAGCAGTACTTC. This translates into CASRQGTRGEQYF.

The V gene is TRBV7-9, the J gene TRBJ1-4; 8 nucleotides line up with TRBD1. Germline-derived CDR1 and CDR2 are SEHNR and FQNEAQ (reference sequence). V dropped 5 bases and J dropped 4; count of bases not matched to a gene: 6. This CDR3 region has 15 residues. CDR3 nucleotides: TGTGCCAGCAGCGTTCCGGGACAGGTTAATGAAAAACTGTTTTTT. Translation gives CASSVPGQVNEKLFF.

This clonotype has at least ten counts. The V call is TRBV7-3, the J call TRBJ2-3, with TRBD2 matching 12 bases. Looked up from germline, CDR1 is SGHTA and CDR2 is FQGTGA. V shed 3 bases and J 2 bases; nucleotides not matched to a gene: 9. The CDR3 is 18 residues long. The CDR3, as DNA: TGTGCCAGCAGCTTCGGCCTAGCGGGGGGGAAATACACAGATACGCAGTATTTT. Translation: CASSFGLAGGKYTDTQYF.

The CDR3 nucleotides read TGCGCCAGCAGCCGGCATGAGGGGGACACCGGGGAGCTGTTTTTT. As protein: CASSRHEGDTGELFF. The chain combines TRBV5-1 with TRBJ2-2; tentative D call: TRBD1 (6 bases). This CDR3 contains 15 residues. Trimming cost V 4 bases and J 3 bases, with 13 bases left between them. Germline V gives CDR1 SGHRS, CDR2 YFSETQ.

This rearrangement joins TRBV6-1 to TRBJ1-2, with TRBD1 matching 7 bases. V shed 2 bases, J shed 8 bases, and the junction held 5 bases outside the gene matches. This CDR3 has 13 residues. In germline, CDR1 is MNHNS, CDR2 SASEGT. The CDR3: CASSEFNRGGYTF. DNA of the CDR3: TGTGCCAGCAGTGAATTTAACAGGGGCGGCTACACCTTC.

This clonotype came up a few times. This chain joins TRBV24-1 and TRBJ2-3; TRBD1 is a possible D gene (6 bases). The CDR3 contains 14 residues. Germline-derived CDR1 and CDR2 are KGHDR and SFDVKD. Trimming removed 9 bases from V and 2 bases from J, with 14 bases in between. The CDR3 reads CATEEDSYTDTQYF. CDR3 in DNA: TGTGCCACCGAAGAGGACAGTTACACAGATACGCAGTATTTT.

This clonotype was detected only once. It may be a read error: a sequence one base away is much more abundant. This rearrangement joins TRBV4-1 to TRBJ2-1; TRBD2 might be the D (6 bases). The CDR3 loop spans 16 amino acids. Per germline, CDR1 MGHRA and CDR2 YSYEKL. The CDR3 sequence is CASNQVRLAIYNEQFF. The DNA of the CDR3 is TGCGCCAGCAACCAAGTACGGCTAGCGATTTACAATGAGCAGTTCTTC.

This clonotype was found a few times. This clone may be a read error of a much larger clone one base away. The CDR3 carries no conserved terminal phenylalanine or tryptophan, so it likely arises from a read error. The V gene is TRBV11-2, the J gene TRBJ1-3, with unresolved D. This CDR3 has 14 amino acids. Germline V gene data show CDR1 as SGHAT and CDR2 as FQNNGV. Trimming pared 1 base from V and 0 bases from J, leaving 4 bases between. This CDR3 is CASSLVHSGNTIYL. For the CDR3, the DNA is TGTGCCAGCAGCTTAGTACACTCTGGAAACACCATATATTTG.